Listed here are 9 T cell receptor beta chains from one sample, sequenced in a study of control samples from healthy donors and cancer patients. The protocol was immunoSEQ multiplex PCR, while the TCRdb copy is restricted to in-frame clones and leaves out a portion. Here the sample spans 84,000 or so clones, about nine tenths being singletons. Material for sequencing was blood. The receptors were gathered from a man aged 30-40 years in good health.

The CDR3 DNA sequence: TGCGCCAGCAGCGCTCCGGGCTCTGGAAACACCATATATTTT. This translates into CASSAPGSGNTIYF. The chain is built from TRBV10-1 and TRBJ1-3, with D unclear. This CDR3 comprises 14 residues. V was shortened by 6 bases and J by 0 bases, with 9 bases between the two germline ends. Germline values: CDR1 WNHNN, CDR2 SYGVQD (reference sequence).

This clone was observed a single time. V gene TRBV3-1 (or the pseudogene TRBV3-2) combines with J gene TRBJ2-1, with D perhaps matching TRBD2 (6 bases). The length of the CDR3 is 14 residues. The V gene's germline CDR1 is LGHDT and CDR2 YNNKEL (reference sequence). V was pared by 4 bases and J by 9 bases, with 16 bases between. CDR3 sequence: CASSRLEGEGEQFF. CDR3 bases: TGTGCCAGCAGCCGTCTGGAGGGTGAAGGTGAGCAGTTCTTC.

The chain links TRBV6-1 to TRBJ1-2; the D is unclear. The V end lost 0 bases, the J end lost 10 bases, and 6 bases lay between the germline ends. Looked up from germline, CDR1 is MNHNS and CDR2 is SASEGT. The CDR3 is 11 residues long. CDR3 amino acids: CASSEARDYTF. CDR3 DNA sequence: TGTGCCAGCAGTGAAGCGAGGGACTACACCTTC.

CDR3 residues: CASSMEQGMNTEAFF. The CDR3 region has the DNA TGTGCCAGCAGTATGGAACAGGGAATGAACACTGAAGCTTTCTTT. The chain recombines TRBV27 with TRBJ1-1; D may be TRBD1 (6 bases). The CDR3 runs to 15 residues. V lost 5 bases and J 0 bases, leaving 13 bases between the germline ends. Germline-derived CDR1 and CDR2 are MNHEY and SMNVEV (reference sequence).

Only one count was recorded for this clone. The chain uses TRBV6-5 and TRBJ2-7, with TRBD1 identical over 8 bases. CDR3 length: 15 residues. Germline V gives CDR1 MNHEY, CDR2 SVGAGI. Losses at the gene ends were 4 bases for V and 2 bases for J; bases not matched to a gene: 7. The CDR3 sequence: CASSSPGQGPYEQYF. Written as DNA, the CDR3 is TGTGCCAGCAGTTCCCCCGGACAGGGACCCTACGAGCAGTACTTC.

The chain joins TRBV11-2 to TRBJ2-3; 7 bases are shared with TRBD1. With V trimmed by 2 bases and J by 1 base, 9 bases remained unmatched. The CDR3 is 17 residues long. Germline-derived CDR1 and CDR2 are SGHAT and FQNNGV. CDR3 sequence (DNA): TGTGCCAGCAGCTTAAGAGACAGGGAAACCGGCACAGATACGCAGTATTTT. This sequence encodes CASSLRDRETGTDTQYF.

J is TRBJ2-7 and V is TRBV6-1; D is unresolved. The V end lost 1 base, the J end lost 2 bases, and 6 bases lay between the germline ends. The germline gives CDR1 MNHNS, CDR2 SASEGT. CDR3 size: 13 residues. The CDR3 bases are TGTGCCAGCAGTGAAGGGGTCGCCTACGAGCAGTACTTC. This sequence encodes CASSEGVAYEQYF.

This clone occurred a few times. The J gene is TRBJ1-5, the V gene TRBV4-1, with D perhaps TRBD1 (6 bases). Looked up from germline, CDR1 is MGHRA and CDR2 is YSYEKL. V lost 5 bases and J lost 3, with 17 bases in between. This CDR3 is 16 amino acids long. The CDR3 region is CASSLEQGLFNQPQHF. Written as DNA, the CDR3 is TGCGCCAGCAGCTTGGAGCAGGGGCTTTTCAATCAGCCCCAGCATTTT.

This sequence joins TRBV12-3 or TRBV12-4 and TRBJ1-5; a possible D gene is TRBD1 (5 bases). Trimming took off 5 bases at V and 4 bases at J, with 6 bases between the two ends. The CDR3 loop spans 12 amino acids. CDR3 amino acids: CASSDRNQPQHF. Here the CDR3 DNA reads TGTGCCAGCAGTGACAGAAATCAGCCCCAGCATTTT.